Listed below are T cell receptor beta chains from one sample, sequenced in a study of shared clonotypes between healthy human individuals. TCRdb's copy holds only in-frame clones and misses some; the assay was immunoSEQ multiplex PCR. Among 1.4 million to 1.5 million clones listed, roughly 96% were seen once. Input material: naive CD4+ T cells sorted from blood. The receptors shown here come from a man between 25 and 39 years old in good health. Each CDR3 is given with its conserved first and last residue. The order of the fields is clone size, CDR3 length, V gene, J gene, CDR3 protein. Clone size is not always given. Where it is, it says once, few, many or a class for expanded clones.

clone size: .
CDR3 length: 15
V gene: TRBV18
J gene: TRBJ2-6
CDR3 protein: CASSPSLSGANVLTF

clone size: .
CDR3 length: 12
V gene: TRBV7-2
J gene: TRBJ2-1
CDR3 protein: CASSRTEWEQFF

clone size: .
CDR3 length: 13
V gene: TRBV2
J gene: TRBJ2-5
CDR3 protein: CASSAGPPETQYF

clone size: .
CDR3 length: 19
V gene: TRBV5-6
J gene: TRBJ2-7
CDR3 protein: CASSLLRGLAGGGRGEQYF

clone size: .
CDR3 length: 11
V gene: TRBV2
J gene: TRBJ2-3
CDR3 protein: CASKGEDLQYF

clone size: .
CDR3 length: 13
V gene: TRBV7-8
J gene: TRBJ1-1
CDR3 protein: CASMTGKETEAFF

clone size: .
CDR3 length: 13
V gene: TRBV7-9
J gene: TRBJ2-5
CDR3 protein: CASRRAAQETQYF

clone size: .
CDR3 length: 14
V gene: TRBV15
J gene: TRBJ1-2
CDR3 protein: CATSRVEGARGYTF

clone size: .
CDR3 length: 16
V gene: TRBV5-1
J gene: TRBJ2-1
CDR3 protein: CASRRTSGNSYNEQFF

clone size: once
CDR3 length: 18
V gene: TRBV15
J gene: TRBJ2-3
CDR3 protein: CATSRDPLLAGVADTQYF

clone size: .
CDR3 length: 16
V gene: TRBV7-9
J gene: TRBJ2-3
CDR3 protein: CASTLVSGGWTDTQYF

clone size: .
CDR3 length: 11
V gene: TRBV25-1
J gene: TRBJ2-7
CDR3 protein: CASGTGYEQYF

clone size: .
CDR3 length: 13
V gene: TRBV5-1
J gene: TRBJ1-4
CDR3 protein: CASRRALNEKLFF

clone size: .
CDR3 length: 16
V gene: TRBV28
J gene: TRBJ2-1
CDR3 protein: CASSATWGLPDNEQFF

clone size: once
CDR3 length: 12
V gene: TRBV7-9
J gene: TRBJ2-5
CDR3 protein: CASSLLAMAEYF

clone size: once
CDR3 length: 14
V gene: TRBV19
J gene: TRBJ2-2
CDR3 protein: CAIRTGVSDRELFF

clone size: .
CDR3 length: 15
V gene: TRBV27
J gene: TRBJ2-2
CDR3 protein: CASSSSGLNTGELFF

clone size: once
CDR3 length: 14
V gene: TRBV29-1
J gene: TRBJ2-3
CDR3 protein: CSLKRGPGGDTQYF

clone size: .
CDR3 length: 17
V gene: TRBV5-4
J gene: TRBJ2-3
CDR3 protein: CASSLAKLAGGADTQYF

clone size: .
CDR3 length: 13
V gene: TRBV9
J gene: TRBJ2-3
CDR3 protein: CASSVVSTDTQYF